This record covers a single TCR beta chain. No antigen is known for it. This entry is derived from a study of beta chain features in type 1 diabetes. Study findings and constraints: The question left open here concerned HLA type influencing TCRB rearrangement. Fewer insertions but more deletions were seen at VDJ junctions in type 1 diabetes patients. For patients and controls alike, PCR might favor shorter templates to the same degree.

Reverse transcribing all isolated RNA meant expressed TCRB transcripts were sequenced. Sequenced by immunoSEQ multiplex PCR; TCRdb stores in-frame clones only, minus some. The repertoire consists of around 500,000 clones, with about an eighth occurring once and the leading ten covering 0.04% to 0.05%. Trimming shortened V by 6 bases and J by 3 bases, and 14 bases separated the two germline ends. The CDR3 covers 15 residues. Germline loops: CDR1 MNHEY, CDR2 SMNVEV (reference sequence). This receptor was taken from a woman aged 18-30 years in good health. The gene calls are TRBV27 and TRBJ1-4; no definite D call. Sequenced input: naive CD4+ T cells from blood. CDR3 in DNA: TGTGCCAGCAGCCCAAGGGCAGGCCCTAATGAAAAACTGTTTTTT. Its protein is CASSPRAGPNEKLFF. The complete variable domain, with remaining parts taken from reference TRBV27 and TRBJ1-4, reads EAQVTQNPRYLITVTGKKLTVTCSQNMNHEYMSWYRQDPGLGLRQIYYSMNVEVTDKGDVPEGYKVSRKEKRNFPLILESPSPNQTSLYFCASSPRAGPNEKLFFGSGTQLSVL.